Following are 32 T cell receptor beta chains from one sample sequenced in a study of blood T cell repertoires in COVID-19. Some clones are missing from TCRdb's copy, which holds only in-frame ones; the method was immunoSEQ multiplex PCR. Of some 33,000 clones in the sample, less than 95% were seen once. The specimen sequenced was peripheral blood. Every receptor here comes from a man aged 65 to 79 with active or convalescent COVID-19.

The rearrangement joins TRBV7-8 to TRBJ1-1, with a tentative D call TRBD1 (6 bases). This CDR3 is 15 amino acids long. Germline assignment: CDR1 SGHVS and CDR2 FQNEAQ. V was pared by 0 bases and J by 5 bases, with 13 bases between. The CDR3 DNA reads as TGTGCCAGCAGCTTAGCGTGGCAGGGGAGAACTGAAGCTTTCTTT. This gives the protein CASSLAWQGRTEAFF. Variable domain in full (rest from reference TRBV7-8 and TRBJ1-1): GAGVSQSPRYKVAKRGQDVALRCDPISGHVSLFWYQQALGQGPEFLTYFQNEAQLDKSGLPSDRFFAERPEGSVSTLKIQRTQQEDSAVYLCASSLAWQGRTEAFFGQGTRLTVV.

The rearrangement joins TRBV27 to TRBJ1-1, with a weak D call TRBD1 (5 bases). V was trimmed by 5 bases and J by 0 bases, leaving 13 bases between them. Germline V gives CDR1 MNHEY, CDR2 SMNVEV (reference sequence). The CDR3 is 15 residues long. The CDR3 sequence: CASSPRTWMNTEAFF. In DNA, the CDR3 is TGTGCCAGCAGTCCACGGACATGGATGAACACTGAAGCTTTCTTT.

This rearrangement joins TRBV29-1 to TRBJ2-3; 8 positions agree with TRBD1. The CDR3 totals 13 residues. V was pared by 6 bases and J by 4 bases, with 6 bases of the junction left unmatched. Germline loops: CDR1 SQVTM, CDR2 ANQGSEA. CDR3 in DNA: TGCAGCGTAGATTGGACAGGGTCAGATACGCAGTATTTT. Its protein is CSVDWTGSDTQYF.

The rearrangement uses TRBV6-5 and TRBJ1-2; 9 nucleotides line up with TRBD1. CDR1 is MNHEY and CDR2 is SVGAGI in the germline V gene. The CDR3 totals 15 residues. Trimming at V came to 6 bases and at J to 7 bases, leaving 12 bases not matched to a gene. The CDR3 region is CASRSGDRESTGYTF. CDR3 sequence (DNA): TGTGCCAGCAGGTCGGGGGACAGGGAATCTACTGGCTACACCTTC.

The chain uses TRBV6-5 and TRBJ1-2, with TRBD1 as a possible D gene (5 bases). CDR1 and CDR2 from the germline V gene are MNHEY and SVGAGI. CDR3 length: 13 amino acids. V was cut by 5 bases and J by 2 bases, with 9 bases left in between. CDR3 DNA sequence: TGTGCCAGCAGTCTTGACAGCAACTATGGCTACACCTTC. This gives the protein CASSLDSNYGYTF.

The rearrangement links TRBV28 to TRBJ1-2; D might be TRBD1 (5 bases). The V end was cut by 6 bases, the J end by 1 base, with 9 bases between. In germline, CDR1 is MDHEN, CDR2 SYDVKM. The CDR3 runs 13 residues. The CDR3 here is CASSEQVNYGYTF. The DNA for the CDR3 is TGTGCCAGCAGCGAACAGGTTAACTATGGCTACACCTTC.

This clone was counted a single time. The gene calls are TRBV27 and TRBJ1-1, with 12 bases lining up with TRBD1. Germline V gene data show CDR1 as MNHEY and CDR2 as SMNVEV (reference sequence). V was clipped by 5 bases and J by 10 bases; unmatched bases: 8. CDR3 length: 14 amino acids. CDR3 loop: CASSTRDRGLLAFF. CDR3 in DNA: TGTGCCAGCAGTACCCGGGACAGGGGGCTATTAGCTTTCTTT.

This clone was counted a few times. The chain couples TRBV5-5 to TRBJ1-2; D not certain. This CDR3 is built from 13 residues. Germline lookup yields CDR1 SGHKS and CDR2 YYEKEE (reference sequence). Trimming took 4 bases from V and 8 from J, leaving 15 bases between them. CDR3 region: CASSHTGRGGYTF. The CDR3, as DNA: TGTGCCAGCAGCCACACTGGACGGGGAGGCTACACCTTC.

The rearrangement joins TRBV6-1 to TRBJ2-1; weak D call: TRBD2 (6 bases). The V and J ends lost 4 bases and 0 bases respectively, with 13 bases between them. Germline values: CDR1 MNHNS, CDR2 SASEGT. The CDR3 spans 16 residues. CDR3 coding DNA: TGTGCCAGCAGTGGGACTACCCCCGGCTCCTACAATGAGCAGTTCTTC. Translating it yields CASSGTTPGSYNEQFF.

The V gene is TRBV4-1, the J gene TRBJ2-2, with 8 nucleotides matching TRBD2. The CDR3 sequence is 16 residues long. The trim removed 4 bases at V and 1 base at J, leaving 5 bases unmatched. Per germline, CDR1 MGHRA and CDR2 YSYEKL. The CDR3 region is CASSRTSGRNTGELFF. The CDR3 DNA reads TGCGCCAGCAGCCGTACTAGCGGCAGGAACACCGGGGAGCTGTTTTTT.

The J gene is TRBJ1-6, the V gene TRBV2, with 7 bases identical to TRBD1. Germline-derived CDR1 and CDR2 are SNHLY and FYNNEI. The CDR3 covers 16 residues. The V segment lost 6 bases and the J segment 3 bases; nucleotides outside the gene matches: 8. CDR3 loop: CASSIQGTDYNSPLHF. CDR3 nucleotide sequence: TGTGCCAGCAGCATTCAAGGGACAGACTATAATTCACCCCTCCACTTT. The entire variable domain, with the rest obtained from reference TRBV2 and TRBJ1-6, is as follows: EPEVTQTPSHQVTQMGQEVILRCVPISNHLYFYWYRQILGQKVEFLVSFYNNEISEKSEIFDDQFSVERPDGSNFTLKIRSTKLEDSAMYFCASSIQGTDYNSPLHFGNGTRLTVT.

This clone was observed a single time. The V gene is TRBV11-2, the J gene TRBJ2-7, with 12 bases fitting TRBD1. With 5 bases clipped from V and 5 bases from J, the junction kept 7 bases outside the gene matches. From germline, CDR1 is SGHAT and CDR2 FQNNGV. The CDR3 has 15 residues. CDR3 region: CASSRGQGAPNEQYF. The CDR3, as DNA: TGTGCCAGCAGCAGGGGACAGGGGGCGCCGAACGAGCAGTACTTC. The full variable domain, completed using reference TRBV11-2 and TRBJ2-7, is EAGVAQSPRYKIIEKRQSVAFWCNPISGHATLYWYQQILGQGPKLLIQFQNNGVVDDSQLPKDRFSAERLKGVDSTLKIQPAKLEDSAVYLCASSRGQGAPNEQYFGPGTRLTVT.

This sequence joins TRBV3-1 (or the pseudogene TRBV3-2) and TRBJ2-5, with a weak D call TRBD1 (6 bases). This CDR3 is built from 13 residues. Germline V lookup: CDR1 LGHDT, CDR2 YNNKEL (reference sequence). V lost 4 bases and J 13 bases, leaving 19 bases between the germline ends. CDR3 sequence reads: CASSLRGTVAGYF. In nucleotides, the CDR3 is TGTGCCAGCAGCCTGAGGGGGACGGTTGCAGGGTACTTC.

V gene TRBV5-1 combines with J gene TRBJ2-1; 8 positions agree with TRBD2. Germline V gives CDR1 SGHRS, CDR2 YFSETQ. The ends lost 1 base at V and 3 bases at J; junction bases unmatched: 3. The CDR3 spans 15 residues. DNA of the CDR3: TGCGCCAGCAGCTTGCAGGGGACTAGCTACAATGAGCAGTTCTTC. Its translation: CASSLQGTSYNEQFF.

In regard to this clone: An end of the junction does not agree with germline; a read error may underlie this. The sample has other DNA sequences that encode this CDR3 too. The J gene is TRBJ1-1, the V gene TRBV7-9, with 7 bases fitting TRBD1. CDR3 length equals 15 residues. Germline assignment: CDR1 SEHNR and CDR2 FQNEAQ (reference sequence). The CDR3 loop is CASSLLGTENTEAFF. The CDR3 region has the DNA TGCGCCAGCAGCTTACTTGGGACAGAGAACACTGAAGCTTTCTTT.

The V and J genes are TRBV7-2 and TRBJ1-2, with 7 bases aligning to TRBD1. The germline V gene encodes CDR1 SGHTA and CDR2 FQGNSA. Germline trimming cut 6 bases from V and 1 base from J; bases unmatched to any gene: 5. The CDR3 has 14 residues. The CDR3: CASSSQGINYGYTF. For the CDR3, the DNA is TGTGCCAGCAGTTCACAGGGGATTAACTATGGCTACACCTTC. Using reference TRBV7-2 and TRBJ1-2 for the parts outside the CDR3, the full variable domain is GAGVSQSPSNKVTEKGKDVELRCDPISGHTALYWYRQSLGQGLEFLIYFQGNSAPDKSGLPSDRFSAERTGGSVSTLTIQRTQQEDSAVYLCASSSQGINYGYTFGSGTRLTVV.

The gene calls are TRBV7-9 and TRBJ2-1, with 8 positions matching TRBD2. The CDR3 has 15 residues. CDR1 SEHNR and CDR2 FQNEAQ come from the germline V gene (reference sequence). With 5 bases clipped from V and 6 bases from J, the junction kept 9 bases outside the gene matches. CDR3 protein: CASSPGTRSTNEQFF. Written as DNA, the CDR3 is TGTGCCAGCAGCCCCGGGACTAGATCGACCAATGAGCAGTTCTTC.

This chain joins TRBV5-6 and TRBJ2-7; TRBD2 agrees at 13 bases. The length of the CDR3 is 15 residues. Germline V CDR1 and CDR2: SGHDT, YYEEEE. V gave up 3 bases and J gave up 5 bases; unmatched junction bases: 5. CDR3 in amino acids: CASSSGTSGVNEQYF. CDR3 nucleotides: TGTGCCAGCAGCTCCGGGACTAGCGGGGTGAACGAGCAGTACTTC.

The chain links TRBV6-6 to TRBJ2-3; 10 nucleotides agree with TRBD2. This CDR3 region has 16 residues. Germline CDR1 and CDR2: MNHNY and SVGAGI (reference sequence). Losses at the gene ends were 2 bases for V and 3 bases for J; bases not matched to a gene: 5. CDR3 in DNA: TGTGCCAGCAGTTACAAGCGGGGGGGTTCTACAGATACGCAGTATTTT. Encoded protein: CASSYKRGGSTDTQYF.

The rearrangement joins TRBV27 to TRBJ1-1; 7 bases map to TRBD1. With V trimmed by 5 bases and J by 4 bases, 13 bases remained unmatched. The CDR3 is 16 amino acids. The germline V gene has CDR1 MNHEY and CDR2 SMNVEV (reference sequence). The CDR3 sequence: CASSMFQTGRSTEAFF. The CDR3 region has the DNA TGTGCCAGCAGTATGTTTCAGACAGGGAGGAGCACTGAAGCTTTCTTT.

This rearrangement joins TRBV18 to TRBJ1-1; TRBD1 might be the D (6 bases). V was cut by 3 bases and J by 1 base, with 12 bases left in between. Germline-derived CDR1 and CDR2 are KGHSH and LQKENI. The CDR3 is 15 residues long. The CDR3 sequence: CASSPAPGQNTEAFF. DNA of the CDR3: TGTGCCAGCTCACCGGCGCCGGGACAGAACACTGAAGCTTTCTTT.

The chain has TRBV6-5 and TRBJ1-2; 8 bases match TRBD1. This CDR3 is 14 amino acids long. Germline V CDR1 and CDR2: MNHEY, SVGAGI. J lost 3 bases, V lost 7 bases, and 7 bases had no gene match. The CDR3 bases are TGTGCCAGCAACCAGGGGGCGATGGACTATGGCTACACCTTC. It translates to CASNQGAMDYGYTF.

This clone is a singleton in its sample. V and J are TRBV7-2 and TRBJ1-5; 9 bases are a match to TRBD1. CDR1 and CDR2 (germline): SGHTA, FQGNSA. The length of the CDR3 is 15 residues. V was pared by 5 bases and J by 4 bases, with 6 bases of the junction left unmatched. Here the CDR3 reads CASSPQGTGNQPQHF. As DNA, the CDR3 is TGTGCCAGCAGCCCCCAGGGGACAGGGAATCAGCCCCAGCATTTT.

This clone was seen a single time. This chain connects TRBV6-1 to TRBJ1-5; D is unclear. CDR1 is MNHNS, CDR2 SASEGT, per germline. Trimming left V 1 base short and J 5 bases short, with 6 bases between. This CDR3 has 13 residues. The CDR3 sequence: CASSEGEDQPQHF. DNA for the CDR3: TGTGCCAGCAGTGAAGGAGAGGATCAGCCCCAGCATTTT.

The CDR3 DNA reads as TGTGCCAGCAGTTTTACAGAAGGGGGCAGCTATGGCTACACCTTC. This gives the protein CASSFTEGGSYGYTF. This chain links TRBV28 with TRBJ1-2; 7 bases fit TRBD1. J lost 4 bases, V lost 3 bases, and 8 bases had no gene match. CDR3 length: 15 residues. Germline V gene lookup returns CDR1 MDHEN and CDR2 SYDVKM.

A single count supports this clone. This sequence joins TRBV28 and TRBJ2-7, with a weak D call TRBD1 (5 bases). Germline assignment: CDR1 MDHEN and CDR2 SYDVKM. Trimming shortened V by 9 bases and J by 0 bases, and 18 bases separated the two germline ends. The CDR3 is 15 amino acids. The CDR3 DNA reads TGTGCCAGTTTGGGGCAGGGTACGTTCTCCTACGAGCAGTACTTC. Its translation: CASLGQGTFSYEQYF.

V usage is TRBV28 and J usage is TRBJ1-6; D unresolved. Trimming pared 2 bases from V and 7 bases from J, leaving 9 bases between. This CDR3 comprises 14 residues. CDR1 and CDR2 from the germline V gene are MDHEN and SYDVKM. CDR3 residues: CASSLRLPNSPLHF. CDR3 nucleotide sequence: TGTGCCAGCAGTTTAAGACTTCCAAATTCACCCCTCCACTTT.

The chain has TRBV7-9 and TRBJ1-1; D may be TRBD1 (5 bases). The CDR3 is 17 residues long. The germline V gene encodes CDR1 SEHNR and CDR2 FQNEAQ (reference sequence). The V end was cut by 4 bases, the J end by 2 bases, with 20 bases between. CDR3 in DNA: TGTGCCAGCAGCTCCGAAGGGGTAGGCGGCGCAAACACTGAAGCTTTCTTT. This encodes CASSSEGVGGANTEAFF.

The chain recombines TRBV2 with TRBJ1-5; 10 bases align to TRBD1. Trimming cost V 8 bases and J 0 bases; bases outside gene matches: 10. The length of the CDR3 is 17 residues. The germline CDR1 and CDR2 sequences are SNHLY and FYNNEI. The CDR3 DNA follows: TGTGCCAGCGGGAGCGGGACAGGGGCTTATAGCAATCAGCCCCAGCATTTT. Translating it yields CASGSGTGAYSNQPQHF.

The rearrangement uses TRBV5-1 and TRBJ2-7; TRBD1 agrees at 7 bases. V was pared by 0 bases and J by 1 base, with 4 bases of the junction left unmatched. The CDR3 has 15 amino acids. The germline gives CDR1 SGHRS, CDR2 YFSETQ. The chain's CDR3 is CASSLDAGGSYEQYF. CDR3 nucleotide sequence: TGCGCCAGCAGCTTGGACGCAGGGGGTTCCTACGAGCAGTACTTC. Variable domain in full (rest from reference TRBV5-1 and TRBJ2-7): KAGVTQTPRYLIKTRGQQVTLSCSPISGHRSVSWYQQTPGQGLQFLFEYFSETQRNKGNFPGRFSGRQFSNSRSEMNVSTLELGDSALYLCASSLDAGGSYEQYFGPGTRLTVT.

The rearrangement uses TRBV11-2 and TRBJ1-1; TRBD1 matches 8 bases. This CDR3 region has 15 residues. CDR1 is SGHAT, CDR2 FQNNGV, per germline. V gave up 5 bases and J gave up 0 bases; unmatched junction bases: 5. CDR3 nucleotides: TGTGCCAGCAGCCCCCGGACAGGGCTGAACACTGAAGCTTTCTTT. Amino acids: CASSPRTGLNTEAFF.

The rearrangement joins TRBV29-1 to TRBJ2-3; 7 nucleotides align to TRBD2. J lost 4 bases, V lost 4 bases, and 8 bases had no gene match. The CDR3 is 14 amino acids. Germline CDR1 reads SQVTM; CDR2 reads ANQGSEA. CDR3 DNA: TGCAGCGTTGCCCTGACTAGCTTGGCAGATACGCAGTATTTT. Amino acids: CSVALTSLADTQYF.